This T cell receptor beta chain was sequenced for a study of Ad26.COV2.S vaccination and SARS-CoV-2 variants. Study results and limitations: The study found similar non-spike TCR breadth in vaccine and placebo recipients. Measurements of TCR breadth and depth may have given underestimates of the total T cell responses.

With regard to this clone: The antigen is unknown.

Germline lookup yields CDR1 SGHTA and CDR2 FQGNSA. This CDR3 is built from 18 residues. V was pared by 4 bases and J by 2 bases, with 7 bases of the junction left unmatched. The protocol was immunoSEQ multiplex PCR, while the TCRdb copy is restricted to in-frame clones and leaves out a portion. This table has more than 300,000 clones, about 86% appearing once. Treatment specified: approximately 18 received Ad26.COV2.S at low or high dose, single or two shots; several received placebo; per-sample allocation not given. Samples analyzed were those drawn on day 63 after the first vaccine or placebo injection.

The material was peripheral blood, obtained in a trial of Ad26.COV2.S vaccine versus placebo. The source is a person between 18 and 65 years old who received the Ad26.COV2.S COVID-19 vaccine or a placebo. The chain carries TRBV7-2 and TRBJ2-1; TRBD2 agrees at 14 bases. The CDR3 spells CASSSRTSGGPPYNEQFF. In DNA form, the CDR3 reads TGTGCCAGCAGCTCGAGGACTAGCGGGGGGCCCCCCTACAATGAGCAGTTCTTC.